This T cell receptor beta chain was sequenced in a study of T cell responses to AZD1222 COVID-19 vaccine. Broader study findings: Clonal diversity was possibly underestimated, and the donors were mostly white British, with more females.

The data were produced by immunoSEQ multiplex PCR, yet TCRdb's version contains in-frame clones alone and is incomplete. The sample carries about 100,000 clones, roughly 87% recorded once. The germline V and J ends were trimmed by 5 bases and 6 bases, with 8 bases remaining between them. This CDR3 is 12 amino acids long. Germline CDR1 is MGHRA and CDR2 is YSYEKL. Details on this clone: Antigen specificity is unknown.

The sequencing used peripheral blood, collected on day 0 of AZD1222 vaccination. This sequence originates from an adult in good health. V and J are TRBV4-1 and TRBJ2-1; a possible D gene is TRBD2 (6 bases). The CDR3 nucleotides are TGCGCCAGCAGCGTGACTAGCAATGAGCAGTTCTTC. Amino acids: CASSVTSNEQFF.